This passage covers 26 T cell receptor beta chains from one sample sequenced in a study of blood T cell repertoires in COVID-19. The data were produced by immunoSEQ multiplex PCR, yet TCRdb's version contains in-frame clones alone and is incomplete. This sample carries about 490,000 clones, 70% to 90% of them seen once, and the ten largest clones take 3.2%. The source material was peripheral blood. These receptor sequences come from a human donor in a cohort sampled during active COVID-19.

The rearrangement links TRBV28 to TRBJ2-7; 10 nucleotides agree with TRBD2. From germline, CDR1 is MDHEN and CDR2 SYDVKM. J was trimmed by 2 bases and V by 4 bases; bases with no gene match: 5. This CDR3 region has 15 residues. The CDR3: CASSSLAGVAYEQYF. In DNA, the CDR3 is TGTGCCAGCAGTTCTCTAGCGGGAGTGGCCTACGAGCAGTACTTC.

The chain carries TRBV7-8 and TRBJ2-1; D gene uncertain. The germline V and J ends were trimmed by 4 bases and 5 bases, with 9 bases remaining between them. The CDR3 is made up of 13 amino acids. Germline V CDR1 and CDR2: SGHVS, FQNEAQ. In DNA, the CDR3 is TGTGCCAGCAGCTCGAGGCAGAACAATGAGCAGTTCTTC. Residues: CASSSRQNNEQFF. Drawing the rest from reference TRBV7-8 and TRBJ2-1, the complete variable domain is GAGVSQSPRYKVAKRGQDVALRCDPISGHVSLFWYQQALGQGPEFLTYFQNEAQLDKSGLPSDRFFAERPEGSVSTLKIQRTQQEDSAVYLCASSSRQNNEQFFGPGTRLTVL.

In nucleotides, the CDR3 is TGTGCCAGCAGCTTAGGGCTTGCCGGGGGGGCGTTCTTC. The encoded protein is CASSLGLAGGAFF. The rearrangement joins TRBV11-3 to TRBJ2-1, with 8 bases aligning to TRBD2. CDR3 size: 13 residues. The trim removed 1 base at V and 15 bases at J, leaving 8 bases unmatched. CDR1 SGHNT and CDR2 YENEEA come from the germline V gene.

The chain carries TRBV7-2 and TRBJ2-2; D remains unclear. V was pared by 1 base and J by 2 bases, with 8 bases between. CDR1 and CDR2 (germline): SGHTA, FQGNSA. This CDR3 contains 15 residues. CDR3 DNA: TGTGCCAGCAGCTTAGAACCCCTAAACACCGGGGAGCTGTTTTTT. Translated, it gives CASSLEPLNTGELFF.

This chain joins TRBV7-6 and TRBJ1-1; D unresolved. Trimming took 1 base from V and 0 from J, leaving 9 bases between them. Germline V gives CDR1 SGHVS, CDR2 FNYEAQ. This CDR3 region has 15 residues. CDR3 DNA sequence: TGTGCCAGCAGCTTAGAACGGGGATTGAACACTGAAGCTTTCTTT. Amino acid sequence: CASSLERGLNTEAFF.

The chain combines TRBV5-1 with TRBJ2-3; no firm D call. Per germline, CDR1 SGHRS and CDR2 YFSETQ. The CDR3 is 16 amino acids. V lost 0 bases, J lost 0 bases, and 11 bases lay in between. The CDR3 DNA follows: TGCGCCAGCAGCTTGGCCGTGGCAGCGAGCACAGATACGCAGTATTTT. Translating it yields CASSLAVAASTDTQYF.

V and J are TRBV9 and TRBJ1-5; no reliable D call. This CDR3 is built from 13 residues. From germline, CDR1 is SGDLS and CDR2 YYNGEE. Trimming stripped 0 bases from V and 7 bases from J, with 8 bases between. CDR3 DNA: TGTGCCAGCAGCGTAGCCCCTCGGCAGCCCCAGCATTTT. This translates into CASSVAPRQPQHF.

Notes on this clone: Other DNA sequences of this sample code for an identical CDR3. The CDR3 here is CASSITGSYEQYF. CDR3 sequence (DNA): TGTGCCAGTAGTATAACGGGGTCCTACGAGCAGTACTTC. The rearrangement uses TRBV19 and TRBJ2-7, with TRBD2 as a possible D gene (5 bases). Trimming stripped 2 bases from V and 1 base from J, with 6 bases between. The CDR3 is 13 amino acids. Germline CDR1 is LNHDA and CDR2 is SQIVND (reference sequence). The variable domain in full, with the rest retrieved from reference TRBV19 and TRBJ2-7, is DGGITQSPKYLFRKEGQNVTLSCEQNLNHDAMYWYRQDPGQGLRLIYYSQIVNDFQKGDIAEGYSVSREKKESFPLTVTSAQKNPTAFYLCASSITGSYEQYFGPGTRLTVT.

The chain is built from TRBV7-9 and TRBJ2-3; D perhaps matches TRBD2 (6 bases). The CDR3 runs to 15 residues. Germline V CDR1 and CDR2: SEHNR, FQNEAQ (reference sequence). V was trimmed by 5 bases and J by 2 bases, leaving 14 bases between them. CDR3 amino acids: CASSQAWRDTDTQYF. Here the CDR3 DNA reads TGTGCCAGCAGCCAAGCTTGGAGGGACACAGATACGCAGTATTTT.

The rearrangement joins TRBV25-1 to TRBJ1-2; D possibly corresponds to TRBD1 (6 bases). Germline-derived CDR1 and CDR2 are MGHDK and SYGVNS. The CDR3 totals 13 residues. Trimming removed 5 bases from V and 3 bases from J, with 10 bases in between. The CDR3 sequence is CASSMGGHYGYTF. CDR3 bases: TGTGCCAGCAGTATGGGGGGGCACTATGGCTACACCTTC.

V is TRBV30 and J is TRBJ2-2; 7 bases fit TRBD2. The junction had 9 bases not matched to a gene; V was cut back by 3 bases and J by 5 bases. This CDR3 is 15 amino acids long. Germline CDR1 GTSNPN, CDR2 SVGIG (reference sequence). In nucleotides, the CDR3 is TGTGCCTGGAGATTGGAGTCGCGGGAGACCGGGGAGCTGTTTTTT. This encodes CAWRLESRETGELFF.

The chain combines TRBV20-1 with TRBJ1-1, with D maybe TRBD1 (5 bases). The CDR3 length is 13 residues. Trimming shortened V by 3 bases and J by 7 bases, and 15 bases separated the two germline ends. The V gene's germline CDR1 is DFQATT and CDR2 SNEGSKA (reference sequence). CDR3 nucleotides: TGCAGTGCTAGTTTGAGGGAGGGGAATGAAGCTTTCTTT. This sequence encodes CSASLREGNEAFF.

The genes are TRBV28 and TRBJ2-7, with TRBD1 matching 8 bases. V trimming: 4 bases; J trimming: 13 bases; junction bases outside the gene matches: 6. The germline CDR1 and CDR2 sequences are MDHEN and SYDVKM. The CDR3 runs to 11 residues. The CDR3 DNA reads TGTGCCAGCAGTTACCGGGACAGGACATACTTC. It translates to CASSYRDRTYF.

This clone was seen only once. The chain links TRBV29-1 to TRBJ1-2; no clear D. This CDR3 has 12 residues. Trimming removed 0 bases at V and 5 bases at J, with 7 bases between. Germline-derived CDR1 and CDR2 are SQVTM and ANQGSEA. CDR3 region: CSVEDTEYGYTF. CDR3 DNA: TGCAGCGTTGAAGACACTGAATATGGCTACACCTTC. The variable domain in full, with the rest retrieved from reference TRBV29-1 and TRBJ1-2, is SAVISQKPSRDICQRGTSLTIQCQVDSQVTMMFWYRQQPGQSLTLIATANQGSEATYESGFVIDKFPISRPNLTFSTLTVSNMSPEDSSIYLCSVEDTEYGYTFGSGTRLTVV.

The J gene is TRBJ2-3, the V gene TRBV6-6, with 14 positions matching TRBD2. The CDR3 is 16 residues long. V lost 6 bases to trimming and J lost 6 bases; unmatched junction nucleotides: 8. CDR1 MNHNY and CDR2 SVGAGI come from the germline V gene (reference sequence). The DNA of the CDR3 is TGTGCCAGCAGCCGCGGACTAGCGGGAGGTGGGGATACGCAGTATTTT. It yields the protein CASSRGLAGGGDTQYF.

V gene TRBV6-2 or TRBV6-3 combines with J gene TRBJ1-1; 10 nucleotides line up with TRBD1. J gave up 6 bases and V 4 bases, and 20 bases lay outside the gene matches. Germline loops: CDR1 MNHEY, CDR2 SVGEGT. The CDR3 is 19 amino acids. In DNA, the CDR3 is TGTGCCAGCAGTTTCTTACCGGGACAGGGGTCCTTGGGACTGGCTGAAGCTTTCTTT. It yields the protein CASSFLPGQGSLGLAEAFF.

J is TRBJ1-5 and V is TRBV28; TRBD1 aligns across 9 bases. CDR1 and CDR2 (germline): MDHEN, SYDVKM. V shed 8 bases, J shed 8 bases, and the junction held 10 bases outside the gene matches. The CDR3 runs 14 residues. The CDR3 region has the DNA TGTGCCAGCGGTGGACAGGGGACCTGGGAGCCCCAGCATTTT. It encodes CASGGQGTWEPQHF.

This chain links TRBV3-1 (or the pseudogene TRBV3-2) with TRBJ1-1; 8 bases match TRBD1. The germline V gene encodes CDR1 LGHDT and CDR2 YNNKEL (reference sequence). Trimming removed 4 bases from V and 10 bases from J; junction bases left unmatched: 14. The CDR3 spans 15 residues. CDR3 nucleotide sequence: TGTGCCAGCAGCCTAACCGGGACAGGCGGTCAGGGAGCTTTCTTT. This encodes CASSLTGTGGQGAFF.

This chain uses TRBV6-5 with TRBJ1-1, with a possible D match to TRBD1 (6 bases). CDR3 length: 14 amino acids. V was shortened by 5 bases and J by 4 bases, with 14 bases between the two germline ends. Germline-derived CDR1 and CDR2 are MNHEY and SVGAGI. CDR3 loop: CASSPQGGSTEAFF. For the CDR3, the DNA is TGTGCCAGCAGTCCACAGGGAGGGAGCACTGAAGCTTTCTTT.

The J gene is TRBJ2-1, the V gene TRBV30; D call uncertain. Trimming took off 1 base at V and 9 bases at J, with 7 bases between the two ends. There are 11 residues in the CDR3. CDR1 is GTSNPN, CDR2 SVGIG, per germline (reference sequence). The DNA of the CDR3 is TGTGCCTGGAGTGCCCGAGGTGAGCAGTTCTTC. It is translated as CAWSARGEQFF.

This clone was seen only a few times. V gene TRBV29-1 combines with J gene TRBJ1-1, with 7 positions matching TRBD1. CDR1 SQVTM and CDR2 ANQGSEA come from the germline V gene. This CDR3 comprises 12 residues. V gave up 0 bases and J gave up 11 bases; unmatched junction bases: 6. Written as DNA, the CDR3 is TGCAGCGTTGAAGATCAGGAGGGGGCGGCTTTCTTT. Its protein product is CSVEDQEGAAFF.

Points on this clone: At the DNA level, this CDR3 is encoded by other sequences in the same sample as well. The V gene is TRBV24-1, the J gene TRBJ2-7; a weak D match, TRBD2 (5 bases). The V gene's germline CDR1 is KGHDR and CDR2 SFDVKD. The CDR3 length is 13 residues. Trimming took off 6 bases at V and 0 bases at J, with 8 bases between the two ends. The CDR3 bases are TGTGCCACCAGTCCGGGAAGCTCCTACGAGCAGTACTTC. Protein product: CATSPGSSYEQYF.

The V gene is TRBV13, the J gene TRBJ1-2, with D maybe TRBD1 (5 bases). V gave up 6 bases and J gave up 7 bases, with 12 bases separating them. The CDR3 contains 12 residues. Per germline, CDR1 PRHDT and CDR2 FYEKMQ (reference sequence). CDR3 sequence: CASSGRGRGYTF. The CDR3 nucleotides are TGTGCCAGCAGTGGAAGGGGCCGTGGCTACACCTTC.

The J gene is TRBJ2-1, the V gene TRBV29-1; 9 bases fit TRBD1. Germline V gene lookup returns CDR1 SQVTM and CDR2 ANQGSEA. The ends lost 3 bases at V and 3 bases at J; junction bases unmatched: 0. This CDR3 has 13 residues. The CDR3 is CSVEGQGYNEQFF. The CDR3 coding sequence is TGCAGCGTTGAGGGACAGGGCTACAATGAGCAGTTCTTC.

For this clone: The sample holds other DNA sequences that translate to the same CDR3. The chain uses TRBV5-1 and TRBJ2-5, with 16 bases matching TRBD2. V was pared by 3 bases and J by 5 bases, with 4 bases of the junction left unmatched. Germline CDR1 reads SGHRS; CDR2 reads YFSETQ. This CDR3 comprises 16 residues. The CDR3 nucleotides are TGCGCCAGCAGCTGGGGACTAGCGGGAGGGGAGGAGACCCAGTACTTC. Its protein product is CASSWGLAGGEETQYF.

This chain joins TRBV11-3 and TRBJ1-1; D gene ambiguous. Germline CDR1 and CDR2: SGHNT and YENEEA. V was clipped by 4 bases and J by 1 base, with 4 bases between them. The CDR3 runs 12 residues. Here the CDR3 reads CASSSGNTEAFF. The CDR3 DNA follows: TGTGCCAGCAGCTCGGGGAACACTGAAGCTTTCTTT.